Below, 7 T cell receptor beta chains from the same sample are listed, as sequenced in a study of shared clonotypes between healthy human individuals (TCRdb year 2020). Library generation was performed with the immunoSEQ multiplex PCR assay. TCRdb obtained this table from immuneACCESS and retained in-frame rearrangements with V and J assigned. These tables miss some clones; where compared with another copy, unresolved V genes account for less than half of the shortfall, and the remainder is unexplained. The sample yields 850,000 to 1,200,000 clones; roughly 75% were counted once. Approximately 1.5% of the sample lies in the top ten. The sample was memory CD4+ T cells sorted from blood. The sample's cell subset or site label, decoded: CD45RA-negative fraction. The receptors derive from a man aged 18-30 years in good health.

The chain recombines TRBV28 with TRBJ2-3; 8 bases map to TRBD2. Losses at the gene ends were 4 bases for V and 3 bases for J; bases not matched to a gene: 6. The CDR3 has 15 residues. The germline V gene encodes CDR1 MDHEN and CDR2 SYDVKM. The CDR3 region is CASSSPGGATDTQYF. For the CDR3, the DNA is TGTGCCAGCAGTTCCCCCGGGGGGGCGACAGATACGCAGTATTTT.

CDR3: CASSLLETGTDTQYF. The CDR3 DNA reads as TGCGCCAGCAGCCTCCTCGAGACCGGAACAGATACGCAGTATTTT. V gene TRBV5-1 combines with J gene TRBJ2-3, with D hard to call. The CDR3 covers 15 residues. From germline, CDR1 is SGHRS and CDR2 YFSETQ. The V gene lost 4 bases and the J gene lost 3 bases, with 15 bases spanning the gap.

The chain carries TRBV6-1 and TRBJ2-1; 11 bases match TRBD2. V lost 4 bases and J lost 7; bases outside the gene matches: 9. Germline CDR1 is MNHNS and CDR2 is SASEGT. The CDR3 covers 16 residues. This CDR3 is CASSVQTSGNGNEQFF. The CDR3 bases are TGTGCCAGCAGTGTCCAGACTAGCGGGAATGGAAATGAGCAGTTCTTC.

This sequence joins TRBV5-1 and TRBJ2-5, with 8 bases matching TRBD1. With 5 bases clipped from V and 5 bases from J, the junction kept 5 bases outside the gene matches. The CDR3 runs 13 residues. Germline assignment: CDR1 SGHRS and CDR2 YFSETQ. The CDR3 coding sequence is TGCGCCAGCAGAAACGGACAGGGCGAGACCCAGTACTTC. It translates to CASRNGQGETQYF.

This clone was seen a single time. The chain couples TRBV14 to TRBJ2-3; 9 nucleotides match TRBD2. This CDR3 is built from 15 residues. With V trimmed by 3 bases and J by 7 bases, 8 bases remained unmatched. Per the germline V gene, CDR1 is SGHDN and CDR2 is FVKESK. This chain's CDR3 is CASSQAGTSINTQYF. In DNA form, the CDR3 reads TGTGCCAGCAGCCAGGCCGGGACTAGCATCAATACGCAGTATTTT.

CDR3 DNA: TGTGCCTGGAGTAGATCGACTTTGGACAGCCAGCAGCATTTT. This encodes CAWSRSTLDSQQHF. The chain joins TRBV30 to TRBJ1-5; tentatively, D is TRBD1 (6 bases). Looked up from germline, CDR1 is GTSNPN and CDR2 is SVGIG (reference sequence). The germline V and J ends were trimmed by 2 bases and 13 bases, with 21 bases remaining between them. This CDR3 contains 14 residues.

The CDR3 sequence: CASSTTGLSLHGYTF. The CDR3 nucleotides read TGTGCCAGCAGTACCACGGGACTCTCCCTCCATGGCTACACCTTC. The chain employs TRBV28 and TRBJ1-2; D may be TRBD1 (5 bases). The CDR3 contains 15 residues. V gave up 5 bases and J gave up 6 bases, with 19 bases separating them. CDR1 is MDHEN, CDR2 SYDVKM, per germline.